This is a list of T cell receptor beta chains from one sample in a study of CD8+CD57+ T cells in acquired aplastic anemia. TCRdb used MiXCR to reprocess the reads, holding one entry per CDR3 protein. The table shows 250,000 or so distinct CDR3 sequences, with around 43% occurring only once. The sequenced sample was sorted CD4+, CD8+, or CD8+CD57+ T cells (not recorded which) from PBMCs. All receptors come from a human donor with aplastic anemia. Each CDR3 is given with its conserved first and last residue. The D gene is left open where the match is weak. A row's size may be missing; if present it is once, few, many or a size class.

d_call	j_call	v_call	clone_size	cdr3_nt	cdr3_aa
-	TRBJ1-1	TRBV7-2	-	TGTGCCAGCAGGCACTCAGGGACAGAAGCTTTCTTT	CASRHSGTEAFF
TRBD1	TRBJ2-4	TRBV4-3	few	TGCGCCAGCAGCCAGGACAGGGGAACAAACATTCAGTACTTC	CASSQDRGTNIQYF
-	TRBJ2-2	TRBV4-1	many	TGCGCCAGCAGCCAAGATCGGTTCCCAAGGGAGCTGTTTTTT	CASSQDRFPRELFF
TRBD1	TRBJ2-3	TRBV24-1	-	TGTGCCACCAGTGATCCGGGACAGGACTACACAGATACGCAGTATTTT	CATSDPGQDYTDTQYF
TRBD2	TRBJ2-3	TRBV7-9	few	TGTGCCAGCAGCTTAGCGGGCGGGAGGGCACGGGATACGCAGTATTTT	CASSLAGGRARDTQYF
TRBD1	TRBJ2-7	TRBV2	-	TGTGCCAGCAGGTTGACGACAGGGGGCGCGGACGAGCAGTACTTC	CASRLTTGGADEQYF
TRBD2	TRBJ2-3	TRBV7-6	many	TGTGCCAGCAGCTCGGGACTAGCGGGGGGGCCTAGGACAGATACGCAGTATTTT	CASSSGLAGGPRTDTQYF
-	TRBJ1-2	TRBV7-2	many	TGTGCCAGCAGCTTATACGGGCAGGGTGACTATGGCTACACCTTC	CASSLYGQGDYGYTF
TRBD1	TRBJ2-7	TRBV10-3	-	TGTGCCATCAGTGAGCGCCTCTCCGGGACAGGAGCCTACGAGCAGTACTTC	CAISERLSGTGAYEQYF
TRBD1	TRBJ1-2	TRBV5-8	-	TGTGCCAGCACCCGGGACAGGGGGAACTATGGCTACACCTTC	CASTRDRGNYGYTF
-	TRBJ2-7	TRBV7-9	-	TGTGCCAGCAGCTTATGGGCTAGAGAGCAGTACTTC	CASSLWAREQYF
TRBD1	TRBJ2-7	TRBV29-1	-	TGCAGCTTAGCGGGGACAGGGGGTGAGCAGTACTTC	CSLAGTGGEQYF
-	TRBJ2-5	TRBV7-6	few	TGTGCCAGCAGCAAAAAGACCCAGTACTTC	CASSKKTQYF
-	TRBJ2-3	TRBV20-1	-	TGCAGTGTCGAGGGGGGCCGTGTAGATACGCAGTATTTT	CSVEGGRVDTQYF
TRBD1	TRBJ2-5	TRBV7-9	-	TGTGCCAGCAGCTTAGTAGGGCAGGGGGCCCAGTACTTC	CASSLVGQGAQYF
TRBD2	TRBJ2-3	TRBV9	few	TGTGCCAGCAGCGGACTAGCGGGGGACGTGGATGGTACGCAGTATTTT	CASSGLAGDVDGTQYF
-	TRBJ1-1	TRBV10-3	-	TGTGCCATCAGTGAGGGGGCGACAGGCACTGAAGCTTTCTTT	CAISEGATGTEAFF
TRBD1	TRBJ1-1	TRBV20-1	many	TGCAGTGCCCACGTTTCGGGACAGGGGGCTTGGACTGAAGCTTTCTTT	CSAHVSGQGAWTEAFF
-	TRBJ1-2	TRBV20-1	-	TGCAGTGCTAGTATGGCGGGAGGGCCGTTTGTCTACACCTTC	CSASMAGGPFVYTF
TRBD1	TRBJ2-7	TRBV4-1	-	TGCGCCAGCAGCCAGGGACAGGGCCCCCGGGCCTACGAGCAGTACTTC	CASSQGQGPRAYEQYF
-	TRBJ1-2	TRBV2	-	TGTGCCATCCAAAGACAGGAGAACTATGGTTACGCCTTC	CAIQRQENYGYAF
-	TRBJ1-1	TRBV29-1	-	TGCAGCGCACAAGACAACACTGAAGCTTTCTTT	CSAQDNTEAFF
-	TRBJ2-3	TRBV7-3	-	TGTGCCAGCAGCTGGACAGTCGGTCCCACAGATACGCGGTATTTT	CASSWTVGPTDTRYF